Each of the 9 T cell receptor beta chains below was sequenced from the same sample in a study of T cell responses to AZD1222 COVID-19 vaccine. Generated by immunoSEQ multiplex PCR, the TCRdb table keeps only in-frame clones and is missing some. The table lists about 110,000 clones, about 82% of them singletons. The sample here was peripheral blood, taken on day 0 of AZD1222 vaccination. These receptors came from an adult in good health.

The chain recombines TRBV5-5 with TRBJ1-2; TRBD1 matches 10 bases. The CDR3 totals 14 residues. Germline V lookup: CDR1 SGHKS, CDR2 YYEKEE (reference sequence). Trimming took 0 bases from V and 9 from J; bases not matched to a gene: 5. CDR3 amino acids: CASSLEGQGIRYTF. In nucleotides, the CDR3 is TGTGCCAGCAGCTTGGAGGGACAGGGGATTCGCTACACCTTC.

V and J are TRBV4-2 and TRBJ1-4; TRBD1 is a possible D gene (5 bases). Germline-derived CDR1 and CDR2 are LGHNA and YNFKEQ. V dropped 7 bases and J dropped 14 bases, with 29 bases sitting between them. This CDR3 contains 16 residues. The CDR3 loop reads CASIFEPSVDSRGLFF. The CDR3 nucleotides read TGTGCCAGCATCTTCGAGCCGTCTGTTGACAGCCGTGGGCTGTTTTTT.

V gene TRBV3-1 (or the pseudogene TRBV3-2) combines with J gene TRBJ2-5; D not certain. This CDR3 is 13 amino acids long. With 1 base removed from V and 9 bases from J, the gap between germline ends came to 12 bases. Germline V gene lookup returns CDR1 LGHDT and CDR2 YNNKEL (reference sequence). CDR3 sequence reads: CASSQVPTLAQYF. Written as DNA, the CDR3 is TGTGCCAGCAGCCAAGTCCCCACGCTGGCCCAGTACTTC.

The chain has TRBV29-1 and TRBJ1-1, with unresolved D. CDR3 length equals 11 residues. Germline V lookup: CDR1 SQVTM, CDR2 ANQGSEA. V shed 4 bases and J shed 7 bases, with 10 bases lying between them. The CDR3: CSVGAVGEAFF. CDR3 nucleotides: TGCAGCGTTGGCGCCGTGGGTGAAGCTTTCTTT.

The chain carries TRBV18 and TRBJ1-2; 8 bases match TRBD1. The CDR3 extends over 14 amino acids. Germline assignment: CDR1 KGHSH and CDR2 LQKENI. After removal of 0 bases from V and 7 bases from J, the junction contained 4 bases not matched to a gene. CDR3 loop: CASSPPDRVFGYTF. The CDR3, as DNA: TGTGCCAGCTCACCACCGGACAGGGTCTTTGGCTACACCTTC.

Remarks on this clone: Other DNA sequences in this sample translate to the same CDR3. V is TRBV24-1 and J is TRBJ2-7; 8 bases are shared with TRBD1. The CDR3 loop spans 14 amino acids. Trimming at V came to 3 bases and at J to 2 bases, leaving 2 bases not matched to a gene. The germline CDR1 and CDR2 sequences are KGHDR and SFDVKD. The CDR3 loop is CATSDPDRAYEQYF. In DNA, the CDR3 is TGTGCCACCAGTGATCCGGACAGGGCCTACGAGCAGTACTTC.

The gene calls are TRBV5-4 and TRBJ2-7; TRBD2 matches 12 bases. Germline loops: CDR1 SGHNT, CDR2 YYREEE (reference sequence). The CDR3 sequence is 19 residues long. The ends lost 5 bases at V and 2 bases at J; junction bases unmatched: 17. This CDR3 reads CASRPASSGTSGRTYEQYF. CDR3 bases: TGTGCCAGCAGGCCGGCAAGCTCCGGGACTAGCGGGCGAACCTACGAGCAGTACTTC.

This sequence joins TRBV4-1 and TRBJ2-7; perhaps TRBD2 as D (5 bases). This CDR3 contains 15 residues. The germline V gene encodes CDR1 MGHRA and CDR2 YSYEKL. V was cut by 2 bases and J by 3 bases, with 14 bases left in between. The CDR3 here is CASSQPAGPLYEQYF. In nucleotides, the CDR3 is TGCGCCAGCAGCCAACCCGCGGGCCCACTCTACGAGCAGTACTTC.

The chain combines TRBV28 with TRBJ2-3; 12 positions match TRBD2. There are 16 residues in the CDR3. Germline V gene data show CDR1 as MDHEN and CDR2 as SYDVKM. After removal of 5 bases from V and 4 bases from J, the junction contained 7 bases not matched to a gene. The CDR3 coding sequence is TGTGCCAGCAGTGTCTCTAGCGGGGGGGTGGCAGATACGCAGTATTTT. This translates into CASSVSSGGVADTQYF.